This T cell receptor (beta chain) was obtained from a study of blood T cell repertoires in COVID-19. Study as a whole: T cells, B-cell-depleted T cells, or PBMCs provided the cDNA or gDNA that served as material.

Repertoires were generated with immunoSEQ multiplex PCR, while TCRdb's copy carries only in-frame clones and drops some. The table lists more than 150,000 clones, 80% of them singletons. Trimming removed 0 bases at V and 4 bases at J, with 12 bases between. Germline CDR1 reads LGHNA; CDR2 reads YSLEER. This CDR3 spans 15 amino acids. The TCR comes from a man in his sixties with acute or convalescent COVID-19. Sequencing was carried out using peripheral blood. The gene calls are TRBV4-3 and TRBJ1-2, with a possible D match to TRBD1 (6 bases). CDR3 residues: CASSQELTGFYGYTF. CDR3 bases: TGCGCCAGCAGCCAAGAGCTAACAGGGTTCTATGGCTACACCTTC.